This T cell receptor beta chain is drawn from a study of blood T cell repertoires in COVID-19. Sequencing was performed with immunoSEQ multiplex PCR; in TCRdb, only in-frame clones are kept and a portion is missing. The top ten hold roughly 15% of the sample, which has around 100,000 clones, over 70% seen once. Per the germline V gene, CDR1 is SNHLY and CDR2 is FYNNEI. CDR3 length equals 15 residues. The V gene end was trimmed by 3 bases and the J gene end by 6 bases; junction bases not matched to a gene: 6. The sequence derives from a man aged 45-65 years with acute or convalescent COVID-19. The sequenced sample was peripheral blood. The chain carries TRBV2 and TRBJ2-1, with TRBD2 matching over 9 bases. CDR3 nucleotides: TGTGCCAGCAGTGATGGTAGCGGGAGAGTCAATGAGCAGTTCTTC. It is translated as CASSDGSGRVNEQFF.